This T cell receptor (beta chain) was recovered during a study of blood T cell repertoires in COVID-19 (TCRdb year 2020). As for the study more broadly: Recovered participants in ImmuneRACE Cohort 3 were defined by two consecutive negative NP/OP PCR tests, clearance by a healthcare professional, or resolution of symptoms. Samples covering the acute and convalescent phases of COVID-19 were provided by collaborators in the United States, Italy and Spain. The material from the prospective study consisted of cDNA or gDNA derived from T cells, B-cell-depleted T cells, or PBMCs. The dataset comprised deeply sampled blood TCRbeta repertoires from subjects exposed to, actively infected with, or recovered from COVID-19. The repertoires were made available in a free public database intended to serve as a resource for research on the immune response to SARS-CoV-2. The samples were drawn from the first 160 participants of the ongoing ImmuneRACE study and from 950 to 1,500 subjects provided by 6 global collaborators. A de-identified subject ID, COVID-19 status, age in years and sex were almost always included in the sample metadata. Where available, HLA class I and class II types were taken from metadata supplied by the sample provider and were not determined by assay-based typing.

Broader findings and caveats from the paper: The amount of clinical and demographic metadata varied by source and participant and was provided uncurated.

Enrolling through a virtual design, the prospective study's participants ranged in age from roughly 18 to 100 years and lived across 20 to 30 United States geographic areas. To assign participants to cohorts, the prospective study relied on clinical history that participants themselves reported in a screening survey and a study questionnaire. In the prospective study, mobile phlebotomists collected whole blood, serum and a nasopharyngeal or oropharyngeal swab from each participant. Participants in the prospective study had the option to provide additional blood draws and questionnaires over a roughly two-month period. Blood samples from the prospective study were shipped frozen or at room temperature prior to DNA extraction. TCRbeta CDR3 regions were amplified from genomic DNA by means of the immunoSEQ Assay, a bias-controlled multiplex PCR. Per the authors' processing: The number of nucleated cells in each sample was estimated from the amplification of reference gene primers within the assay. Sequence reads were collapsed and filtered to measure the absolute abundance of every unique TCRbeta CDR3 rearrangement. Productive Simpson clonality was computed per sample as the square root of Simpson's diversity index over productive rearrangements. The source is immuneACCESS, and TCRdb retained only in-frame sequences with V and J called. Part of the clones is not carried over; for the studies checked, unresolved V genes explain less than half of this, and the remainder is unexplained. The V and J calls and the clone size are those of that table, but D and trimming were determined from the DNA. Across this sample there are 200,000 to 250,000 clones, with 70% to 90% seen only once. Approximately 3.3% of the sample belongs to the ten largest clones.

CDR1 is given as SEHNR and CDR2 as FQNEAQ, both from the germline V gene (reference sequence). The V and J ends are trimmed by 1 base and 4 bases, leaving 10 bases between them. The CDR3 runs 14 amino acids, cysteine and phenylalanine included. Of all the DNA, just the CDR3 is kept, 42 bases in frame from base 1. Regarding this clone: The antigen it recognizes is unknown. Per-nucleotide qualities are absent, and no much larger clonotype sits a single base away.

The sequence came from a woman aged 45-65 years in a cohort exposed to, infected with or recovered from COVID-19 (not recorded which). Material: PBMCs or T cells enriched from blood (not recorded which). The chain joins TRBV7-9 to TRBJ2-5; TRBD2 is possibly the D segment (5 matching bases). The DNA reads as follows: TGTGCCAGCAGCTTAGGGAGGTGGGCAGAGACCCAGTACTTC. Its translation is CASSLGRWAETQYF.